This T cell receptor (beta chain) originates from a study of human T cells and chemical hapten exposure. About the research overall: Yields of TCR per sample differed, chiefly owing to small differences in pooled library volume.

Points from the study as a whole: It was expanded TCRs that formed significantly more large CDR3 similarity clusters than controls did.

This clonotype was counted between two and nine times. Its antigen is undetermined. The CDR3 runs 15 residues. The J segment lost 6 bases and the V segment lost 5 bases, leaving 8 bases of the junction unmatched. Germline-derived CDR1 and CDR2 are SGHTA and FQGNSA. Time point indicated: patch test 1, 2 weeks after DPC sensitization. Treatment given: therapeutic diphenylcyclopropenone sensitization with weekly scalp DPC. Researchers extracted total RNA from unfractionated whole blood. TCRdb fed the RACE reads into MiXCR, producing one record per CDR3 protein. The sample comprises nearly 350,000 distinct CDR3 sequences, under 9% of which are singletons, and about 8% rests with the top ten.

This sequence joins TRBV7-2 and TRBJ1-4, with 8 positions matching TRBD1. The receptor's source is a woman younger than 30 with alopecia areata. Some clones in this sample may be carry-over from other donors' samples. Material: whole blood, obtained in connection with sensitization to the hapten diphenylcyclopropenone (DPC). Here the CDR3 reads CASSPSTGEYEKLFF. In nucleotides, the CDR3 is TGTGCCAGCAGCCCGTCGACAGGGGAATATGAAAAACTGTTTTTT.